These T cell receptor beta chains were read from a single sample in a study of T cell responses to AZD1222 COVID-19 vaccine. The repertoire was sequenced with immunoSEQ multiplex PCR; TCRdb's copy has only in-frame clones and lacks some. The sample contains 120,000 to 150,000 clones, about 93% of which appear only once. This specimen was peripheral blood, taken 28 days after the second AZD1222 dose. Receptors were obtained from an adult who received the AZD1222 COVID-19 vaccine. The CDR3 runs from the conserved cysteine through the conserved F or W. D genes are given only for firm matches. A clone size is listed for some rows: how often the clone was seen (once, few, many), or a class if it is expanded.

abundance: .
d_gene: .
j_gene: TRBJ2-7
len: 15
v_gene: TRBV18
CDR3aa: CASSSPGRSLYEQYF
CDR3nt: TGTGCCAGCTCAAGTCCGGGACGGAGCCTCTACGAGCAGTACTTC

abundance: .
d_gene: TRBD1
j_gene: TRBJ1-6
len: 16
v_gene: TRBV11-2
CDR3aa: CASSQGGSSYNSPLHF
CDR3nt: TGTGCCAGCAGCCAGGGGGGGAGCTCCTATAATTCACCCCTCCACTTT

abundance: .
d_gene: TRBD1
j_gene: TRBJ1-1
len: 15
v_gene: TRBV12-5
CDR3aa: CASGLGDRGRTEAFF
CDR3nt: TGTGCTAGTGGTTTGGGCGACAGGGGACGTACTGAAGCTTTCTTT

abundance: .
d_gene: .
j_gene: TRBJ1-6
len: 13
v_gene: TRBV4-3
CDR3aa: CASSQERNSPLHF
CDR3nt: TGCGCCAGCAGCCAAGAACGGAATTCACCCCTCCACTTT

abundance: .
d_gene: .
j_gene: TRBJ2-3
len: 15
v_gene: TRBV9
CDR3aa: CASSFSGSGTDTQYF
CDR3nt: TGTGCCAGCAGCTTTTCGGGTTCTGGCACAGATACGCAGTATTTT

abundance: .
d_gene: .
j_gene: TRBJ2-7
len: 15
v_gene: TRBV7-2
CDR3aa: CASSPPGRPSYEQYF
CDR3nt: TGTGCCAGCAGCCCCCCTGGTCGGCCCTCCTACGAGCAGTACTTC

abundance: once
d_gene: .
j_gene: TRBJ1-2
len: 13
v_gene: TRBV12-3/TRBV12-4
CDR3aa: CASSPGLHGGYTF
CDR3nt: TGTGCCAGCAGTCCGGGACTTCATGGGGGCTACACCTTC

abundance: .
d_gene: .
j_gene: TRBJ2-7
len: 14
v_gene: TRBV7-2
CDR3aa: CASTEGGVDYEQYF
CDR3nt: TGTGCCAGCACCGAAGGCGGGGTCGACTACGAGCAGTACTTC

abundance: .
d_gene: .
j_gene: TRBJ1-5
len: 15
v_gene: TRBV15
CDR3aa: CATCGDWGWGQPQHF
CDR3nt: TGTGCCACCTGTGGGGACTGGGGGTGGGGTCAGCCCCAGCATTTT

abundance: .
d_gene: .
j_gene: TRBJ1-6
len: 12
v_gene: TRBV6-2/TRBV6-3
CDR3aa: CASSYGRSPLHF
CDR3nt: TGTGCCAGCAGTTACGGTCGGTCGCCCCTCCACTTT

abundance: .
d_gene: .
j_gene: TRBJ1-5
len: 16
v_gene: TRBV6-6
CDR3aa: CASSYGPSRDNQPQHF
CDR3nt: TGTGCCAGCAGTTACGGCCCGAGTCGTGACAATCAGCCCCAGCATTTT

abundance: .
d_gene: .
j_gene: TRBJ2-1
len: 16
v_gene: TRBV23-1
CDR3aa: CASSQTREAAYNEQFF
CDR3nt: TGCGCCAGCAGTCAAACCCGAGAGGCCGCTTACAATGAGCAGTTCTTC

abundance: .
d_gene: .
j_gene: TRBJ1-4
len: 13
v_gene: TRBV29-1
CDR3aa: CSVGTANNEKLFF
CDR3nt: TGCAGCGTTGGTACAGCCAATAATGAAAAACTGTTTTTT

abundance: .
d_gene: .
j_gene: TRBJ1-1
len: 13
v_gene: TRBV10-2
CDR3aa: CASRLGLSTEAFF
CDR3nt: TGCGCCAGCAGACTGGGGCTGAGCACTGAAGCTTTCTTT

abundance: .
d_gene: .
j_gene: TRBJ2-5
len: 14
v_gene: TRBV6-6
CDR3aa: CASSYSNREETQYF
CDR3nt: TGTGCCAGCAGTTACTCGAACAGGGAGGAGACCCAGTACTTC

abundance: .
d_gene: .
j_gene: TRBJ2-7
len: 13
v_gene: TRBV6-1
CDR3aa: CASSEGWSYEQYF
CDR3nt: TGTGCCAGCAGTGAAGGTTGGTCCTACGAGCAGTACTTC

abundance: .
d_gene: .
j_gene: TRBJ2-5
len: 12
v_gene: TRBV18
CDR3aa: CASSPLRETQYF
CDR3nt: TGTGCCAGCTCACCTCTAAGGGAGACCCAGTACTTC

abundance: .
d_gene: .
j_gene: TRBJ2-7
len: 16
v_gene: TRBV21-1
CDR3aa: CASSKTRDQLSYEQYF
CDR3nt: TGTGCCAGCAGCAAGACCCGGGACCAGCTATCCTACGAGCAGTACTTC

abundance: .
d_gene: .
j_gene: TRBJ1-1
len: 12
v_gene: TRBV29-1
CDR3aa: CSVGLAGSQAFF
CDR3nt: TGCAGCGTTGGGCTCGCGGGGAGTCAAGCTTTCTTT

abundance: .
d_gene: TRBD1
j_gene: TRBJ1-4
len: 16
v_gene: TRBV25-1
CDR3aa: CASRVTGTGLREKLFF
CDR3nt: TGTGCCAGCAGGGTAACCGGGACAGGGCTCCGCGAAAAACTGTTTTTT

abundance: .
d_gene: TRBD1
j_gene: TRBJ2-3
len: 14
v_gene: TRBV7-9
CDR3aa: CASTLDRAEDTQYF
CDR3nt: TGTGCCAGCACCTTGGACAGGGCCGAAGATACGCAGTATTTT

abundance: .
d_gene: .
j_gene: TRBJ1-5
len: 14
v_gene: TRBV6-5
CDR3aa: CASSYRAGDQPQHF
CDR3nt: TGTGCCAGCAGTTACAGGGCAGGAGATCAGCCCCAGCATTTT

abundance: .
d_gene: TRBD1
j_gene: TRBJ2-3
len: 16
v_gene: TRBV14
CDR3aa: CASSHLTGQSTDTQYF
CDR3nt: TGTGCCAGCAGCCACCTGACAGGGCAGAGCACAGATACGCAGTATTTT

abundance: .
d_gene: .
j_gene: TRBJ2-1
len: 13
v_gene: TRBV3-1/TRBV3-2
CDR3aa: CASSQDGGVEQFF
CDR3nt: TGTGCCAGCAGCCAAGATGGGGGCGTTGAGCAGTTCTTC

abundance: .
d_gene: .
j_gene: TRBJ2-2
len: 15
v_gene: TRBV7-2
CDR3aa: CASSSSFLGSGELFF
CDR3nt: TGTGCCAGCAGCTCGTCCTTTTTAGGGTCCGGGGAGCTGTTTTTT

abundance: once
d_gene: .
j_gene: TRBJ1-3
len: 16
v_gene: TRBV19
CDR3aa: CASRASMDSKGNTIYF
CDR3nt: TGTGCCAGTAGAGCCTCGATGGACTCGAAGGGAAACACCATATATTTT

abundance: few
d_gene: .
j_gene: TRBJ2-7
len: 12
v_gene: TRBV10-1
CDR3aa: CASAGQSYEQYF
CDR3nt: TGCGCCAGCGCGGGACAGTCTTACGAGCAGTACTTC

abundance: .
d_gene: TRBD1
j_gene: TRBJ1-6
len: 15
v_gene: TRBV10-3
CDR3aa: CAIRPEDRSNSPLHF
CDR3nt: TGTGCCATCAGACCAGAGGACAGGAGTAATTCACCCCTCCACTTT

abundance: .
d_gene: .
j_gene: TRBJ2-2
len: 11
v_gene: TRBV12-3/TRBV12-4
CDR3aa: CASSYRGELFF
CDR3nt: TGTGCCAGCAGTTATCGGGGGGAGCTGTTTTTT

abundance: .
d_gene: TRBD2
j_gene: TRBJ2-1
len: 13
v_gene: TRBV29-1
CDR3aa: CSARAGEWNEQFF
CDR3nt: TGCAGCGCCCGGGCGGGGGAATGGAATGAGCAGTTCTTC

abundance: .
d_gene: TRBD1
j_gene: TRBJ2-5
len: 14
v_gene: TRBV6-5
CDR3aa: CASGRGQGAETQYF
CDR3nt: TGTGCCAGCGGGAGGGGACAGGGTGCGGAGACCCAGTACTTC